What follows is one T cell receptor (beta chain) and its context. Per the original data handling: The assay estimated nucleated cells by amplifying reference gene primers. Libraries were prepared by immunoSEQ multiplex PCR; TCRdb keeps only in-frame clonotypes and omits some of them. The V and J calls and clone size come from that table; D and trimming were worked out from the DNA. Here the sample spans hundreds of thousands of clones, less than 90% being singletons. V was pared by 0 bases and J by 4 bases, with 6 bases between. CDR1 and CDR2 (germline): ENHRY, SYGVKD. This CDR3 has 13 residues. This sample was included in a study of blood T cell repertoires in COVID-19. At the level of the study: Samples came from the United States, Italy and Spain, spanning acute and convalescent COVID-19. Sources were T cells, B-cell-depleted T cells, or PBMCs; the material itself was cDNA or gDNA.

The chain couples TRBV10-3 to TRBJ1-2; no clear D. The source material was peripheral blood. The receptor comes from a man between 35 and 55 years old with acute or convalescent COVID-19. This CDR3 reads CAISESVSYGYTF. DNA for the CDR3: TGTGCCATCAGTGAGTCTGTGAGCTATGGCTACACCTTC.